This T cell receptor beta chain was sequenced in a study of molecular identifiers for immune sequencing clone quantification. Listed TCR primers and previously described methods were used for bulk TCR libraries. Using its own MiXCR run on the PCR reads, TCRdb lists one record per CDR3 protein. The sample lists over 60,000 distinct CDR3 sequences; 19% were seen once. Germline-derived CDR1 and CDR2 are KGHDR and SFDVKD. The V gene end was trimmed by 2 bases and the J gene end by 5 bases; junction bases not matched to a gene: 6. The CDR3 has 17 residues. Many counts were recorded for this clonotype. Naive CD8 T cells, phenotype CD8+CD4-CCR7+CD45RA+, were sorted.

J is TRBJ2-3 and V is TRBV24-1; 13 bases align to TRBD2. The specimen was naive CD8+ T cells from blood, with Jurkat cell RNA spiked in. Subset meaning: FACS-sorted CD8+CD4-CCR7+CD45RA+ naive T cells. The TCR sequence derives from a human donor in good health. Some libraries in this study had Jurkat cell RNA spiked in. The CDR3 loop is CATSDSGLAGELDTQYF. CDR3 in DNA: TGTGCCACCAGTGATTCAGGACTAGCGGGAGAGTTAGATACGCAGTATTTT.